The T cell receptor beta chain under discussion was sequenced for a study of cytomegalovirus exposure and HLA in healthy donors. This CDR3 is 15 amino acids long. The germline V and J ends were trimmed by 4 bases and 0 bases, with 10 bases remaining between them. Germline V gene sequence: CDR1 MNHEY, CDR2 SVGAGI. The study ran its PCR with 60 Vbeta and 13 Jbeta primers. Assay: immunoSEQ multiplex PCR; the TCRdb copy retains only in-frame clones and omits some. This table holds about 180,000 clones, 82% found once. The TCR originated in a man in his forties in good health and CMV-seronegative. This chain connects TRBV6-5 to TRBJ1-5, with a possible D match to TRBD1 (5 bases). Sequenced: PBMCs. The CDR3 protein is CASSSGQNSNQPQHF. CDR3 in DNA: TGTGCCAGCAGTTCCGGACAAAATAGCAATCAGCCCCAGCATTTT.